Ten or more counts support the clone carrying this T cell receptor (beta chain). TCRdb used MiXCR to reprocess the 5' RACE reads, holding one entry per CDR3 protein. The sample carries roughly 220,000 distinct CDR3 sequences, 6.5% to 8% recorded once. The data were taken from a study of identical twins. V was clipped by 4 bases and J by 6 bases, with 11 bases between them. The length of the CDR3 is 13 residues. Per germline, CDR1 SGHRS and CDR2 YFSETQ. These data were likewise used in another study, on T cells expressing NK-cell markers.

Material for sequencing was CD8+ T cells sorted from blood. The TCR was taken from a woman aged 18-29 years in good health. The chain employs TRBV5-1 and TRBJ2-1, with a possible D match to TRBD1 (6 bases). The CDR3 loop reads CASSLDSFNEQFF. CDR3 in DNA: TGCGCCAGCAGCCTGGACAGTTTCAATGAGCAGTTCTTC.